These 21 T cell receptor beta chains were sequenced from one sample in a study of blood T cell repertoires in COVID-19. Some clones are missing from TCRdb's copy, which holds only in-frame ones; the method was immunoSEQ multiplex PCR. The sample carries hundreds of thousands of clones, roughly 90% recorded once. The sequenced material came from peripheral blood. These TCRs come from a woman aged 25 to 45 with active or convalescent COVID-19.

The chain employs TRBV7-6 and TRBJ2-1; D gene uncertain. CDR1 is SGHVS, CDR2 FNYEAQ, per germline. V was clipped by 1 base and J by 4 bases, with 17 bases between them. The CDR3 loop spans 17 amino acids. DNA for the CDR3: TGTGCCAGCAGCTTAGAGTTGGCCACCAGGCCGTACAATGAGCAGTTCTTC. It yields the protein CASSLELATRPYNEQFF.

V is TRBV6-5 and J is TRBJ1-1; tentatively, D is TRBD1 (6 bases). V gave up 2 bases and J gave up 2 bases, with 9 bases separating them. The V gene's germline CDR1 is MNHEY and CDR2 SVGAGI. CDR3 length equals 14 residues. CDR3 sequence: CASSYAGANTEAFF. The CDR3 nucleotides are TGTGCCAGCAGTTACGCAGGGGCCAACACTGAAGCTTTCTTT.

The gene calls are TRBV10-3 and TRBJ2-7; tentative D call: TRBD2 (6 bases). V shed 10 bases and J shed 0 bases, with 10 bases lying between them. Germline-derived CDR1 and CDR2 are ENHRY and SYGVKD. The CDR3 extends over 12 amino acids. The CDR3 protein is CATSSDSYEQYF. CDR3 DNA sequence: TGTGCCACATCTAGCGACTCCTACGAGCAGTACTTC.

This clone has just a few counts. CDR3 region: CASSHPGQGYGELFF. In nucleotides, the CDR3 is TGCGCCAGCAGCCACCCAGGACAGGGGTACGGGGAGCTGTTTTTT. J is TRBJ2-2 and V is TRBV4-1; 9 nucleotides line up with TRBD1. V shed 3 bases and J 7 bases; nucleotides not matched to a gene: 6. The CDR3 is made up of 15 amino acids. Germline V gene data show CDR1 as MGHRA and CDR2 as YSYEKL.

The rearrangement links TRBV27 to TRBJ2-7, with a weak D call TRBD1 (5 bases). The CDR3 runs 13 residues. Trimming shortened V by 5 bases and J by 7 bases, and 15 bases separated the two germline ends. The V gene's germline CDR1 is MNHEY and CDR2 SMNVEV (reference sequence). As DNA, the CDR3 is TGTGCCAGCAGTGCACCAGGGTTATTAGAGCAGTACTTC. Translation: CASSAPGLLEQYF.

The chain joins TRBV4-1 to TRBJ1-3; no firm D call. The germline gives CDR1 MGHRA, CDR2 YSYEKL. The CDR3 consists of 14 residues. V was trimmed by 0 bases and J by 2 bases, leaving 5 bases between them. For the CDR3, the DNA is TGCGCCAGCAGCCAAGATCCAGCTGGAAACACCATATATTTT. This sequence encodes CASSQDPAGNTIYF.

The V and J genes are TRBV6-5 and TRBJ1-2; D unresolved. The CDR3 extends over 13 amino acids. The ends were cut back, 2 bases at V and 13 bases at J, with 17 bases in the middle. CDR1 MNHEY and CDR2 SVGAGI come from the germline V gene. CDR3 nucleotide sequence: TGTGCCAGCAGTTACAGCGGCGGATTGGGAGTCACCTTC. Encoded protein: CASSYSGGLGVTF.

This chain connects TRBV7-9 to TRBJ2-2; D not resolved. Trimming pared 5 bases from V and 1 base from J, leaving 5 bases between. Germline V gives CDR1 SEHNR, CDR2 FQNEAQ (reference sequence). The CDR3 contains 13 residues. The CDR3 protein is CASSPMNTGELFF. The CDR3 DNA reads TGTGCCAGCAGCCCCATGAACACCGGGGAGCTGTTTTTT. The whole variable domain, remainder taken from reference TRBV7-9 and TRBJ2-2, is DTGVSQNPRHKITKRGQNVTFRCDPISEHNRLYWYRQTLGQGPEFLTYFQNEAQLEKSRLLSDRFSAERPKGSFSTLEIQRTEQGDSAMYLCASSPMNTGELFFGEGSRLTVL.

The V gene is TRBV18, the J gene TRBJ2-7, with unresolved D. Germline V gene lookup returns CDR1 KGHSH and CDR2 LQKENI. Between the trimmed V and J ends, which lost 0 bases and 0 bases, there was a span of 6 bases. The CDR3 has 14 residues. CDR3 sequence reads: CASSPPPGSYEQYF. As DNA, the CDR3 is TGTGCCAGCTCACCACCCCCGGGCTCCTACGAGCAGTACTTC.

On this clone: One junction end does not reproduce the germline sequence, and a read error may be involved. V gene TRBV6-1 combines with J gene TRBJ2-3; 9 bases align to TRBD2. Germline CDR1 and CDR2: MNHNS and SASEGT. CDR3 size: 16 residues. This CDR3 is CASSKALAGGPNTQYF. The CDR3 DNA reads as TGTGCCAGCAGTAAAGCCCTGGCGGGAGGGCCGAATACGCAGTATTTT.

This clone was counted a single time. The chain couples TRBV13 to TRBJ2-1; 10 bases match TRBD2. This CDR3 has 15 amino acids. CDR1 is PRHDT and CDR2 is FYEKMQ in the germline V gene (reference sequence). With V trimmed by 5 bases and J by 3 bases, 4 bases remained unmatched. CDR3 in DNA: TGTGCCAGCAGCAACCCTAGCGGGGGCTACAATGAGCAGTTCTTC. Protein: CASSNPSGGYNEQFF.

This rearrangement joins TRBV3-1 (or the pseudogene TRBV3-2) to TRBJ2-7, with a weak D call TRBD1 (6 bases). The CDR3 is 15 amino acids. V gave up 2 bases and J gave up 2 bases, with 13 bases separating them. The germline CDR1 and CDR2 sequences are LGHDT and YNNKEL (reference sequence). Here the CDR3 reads CASSQNFQGTYEQYF. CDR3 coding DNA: TGTGCCAGCAGCCAAAACTTCCAGGGGACCTACGAGCAGTACTTC.

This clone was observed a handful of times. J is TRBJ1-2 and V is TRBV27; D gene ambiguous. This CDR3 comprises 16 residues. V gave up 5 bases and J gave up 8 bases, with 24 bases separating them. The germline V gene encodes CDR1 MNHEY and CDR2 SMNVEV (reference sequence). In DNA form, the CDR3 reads TGTGCCAGCAGTCCGGGGATGGGTTACTCGGCCCAGGGCTACACCTTC. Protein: CASSPGMGYSAQGYTF.

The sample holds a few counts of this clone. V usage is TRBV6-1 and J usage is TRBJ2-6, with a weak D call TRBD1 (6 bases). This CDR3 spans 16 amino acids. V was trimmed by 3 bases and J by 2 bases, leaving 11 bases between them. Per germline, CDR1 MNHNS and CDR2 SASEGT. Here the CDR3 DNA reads TGTGCCAGCAGTGATGTCAGGGGTACTGGGGCCAACGTCCTGACTTTC. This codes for CASSDVRGTGANVLTF.

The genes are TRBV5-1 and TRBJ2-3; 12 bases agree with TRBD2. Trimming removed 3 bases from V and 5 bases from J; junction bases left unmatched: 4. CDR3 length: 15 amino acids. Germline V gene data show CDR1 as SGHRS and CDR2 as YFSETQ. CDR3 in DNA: TGCGCCAGCAGCTCGGGACTAGCGGGCCTAGATACGCAGTATTTT. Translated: CASSSGLAGLDTQYF. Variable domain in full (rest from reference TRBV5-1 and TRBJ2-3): KAGVTQTPRYLIKTRGQQVTLSCSPISGHRSVSWYQQTPGQGLQFLFEYFSETQRNKGNFPGRFSGRQFSNSRSEMNVSTLELGDSALYLCASSSGLAGLDTQYFGPGTRLTVL.

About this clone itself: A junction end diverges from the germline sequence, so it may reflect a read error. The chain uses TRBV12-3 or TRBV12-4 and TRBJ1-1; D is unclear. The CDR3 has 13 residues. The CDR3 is CASSLMESTEAFF. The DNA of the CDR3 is TGTGCCAGCAGTTTAATGGAGTCAACTGAGGCTTTCTTT.

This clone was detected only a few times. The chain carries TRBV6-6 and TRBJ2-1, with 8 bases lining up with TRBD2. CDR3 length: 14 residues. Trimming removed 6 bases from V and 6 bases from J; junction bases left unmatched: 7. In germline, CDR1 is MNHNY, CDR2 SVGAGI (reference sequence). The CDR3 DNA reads TGTGCCAGCAGCCCGACTAGCGCCGGCAATGAGCAGTTCTTC. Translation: CASSPTSAGNEQFF.

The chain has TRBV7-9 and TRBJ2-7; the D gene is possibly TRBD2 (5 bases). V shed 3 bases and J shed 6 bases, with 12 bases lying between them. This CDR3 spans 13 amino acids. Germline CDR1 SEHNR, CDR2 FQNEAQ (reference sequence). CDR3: CASSLNRGSEQYF. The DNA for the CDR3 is TGTGCCAGCAGCTTGAACCGGGGAAGCGAGCAGTACTTC.

This CDR3 reads CASSQYKEAFF. The CDR3 DNA follows: TGTGCCAGCAGCCAATACAAGGAAGCTTTCTTT. The genes are TRBV3-1 (or the pseudogene TRBV3-2) and TRBJ1-1; D remains unclear. Germline V gene sequence: CDR1 LGHDT, CDR2 YNNKEL (reference sequence). CDR3 length equals 11 residues. Trimming pared 2 bases from V and 8 bases from J, leaving 6 bases between.

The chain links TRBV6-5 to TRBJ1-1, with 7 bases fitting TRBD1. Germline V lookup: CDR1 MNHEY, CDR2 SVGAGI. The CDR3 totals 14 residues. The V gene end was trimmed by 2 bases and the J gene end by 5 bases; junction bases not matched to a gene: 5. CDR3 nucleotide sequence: TGTGCCAGCAGTTACGCAGGGGGGCAGACTGAAGCTTTCTTT. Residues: CASSYAGGQTEAFF.

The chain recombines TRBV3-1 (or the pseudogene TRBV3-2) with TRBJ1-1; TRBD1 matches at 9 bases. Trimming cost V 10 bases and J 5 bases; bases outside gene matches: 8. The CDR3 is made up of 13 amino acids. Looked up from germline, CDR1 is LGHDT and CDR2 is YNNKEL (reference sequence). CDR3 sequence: CATSDRGGTEAFF. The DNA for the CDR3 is TGTGCCACTTCGGACAGGGGTGGAACTGAAGCTTTCTTT.